The present T cell receptor beta chain was sequenced within a study of beta chain features in type 1 diabetes. Every bit of the isolated RNA underwent reverse transcription, so sequencing read expressed TCRB transcripts. The table came from immunoSEQ multiplex PCR; TCRdb's copy has only in-frame clones and leaves some out. Here the sample spans 300,000 to 450,000 clones, roughly a tenth being singletons. The CDR3 sequence is 13 residues long. Deletions cut 5 bases from V and 4 bases from J, with 12 bases between. Looked up from germline, CDR1 is MNHEY and CDR2 is SVGAGI. A remark on this clone: Its specificity is not known.

General observations from the study: Researchers caution that PCR might favor shorter templates, equally among patients and controls. The cDNA sequencing approach could over-represent high-TCR-expressing cells. In every one of the four CD4+ subsets, TCRB CDR3s were moderately but significantly shorter in Type 1 diabetes patients. For patients, the naive, central memory and Treg TCRB repertoires appeared more alike than for healthy donors. For TCRB rearrangement, an influence of HLA type remained unresolved here.

The TCR originated in a man aged 25 to 45 with type 1 diabetes. The sample was central memory CD4+ T cells from blood. The V and J genes are TRBV6-5 and TRBJ2-7; no clear D. CDR3 sequence: CASSPFMGYEQYF. The DNA of the CDR3 is TGTGCCAGCAGTCCCTTTATGGGTTACGAGCAGTACTTC.